The clone carrying this TCR beta chain has only a few counts. Its antigen is not identified. V lost 2 bases, J lost 1 base, and 12 bases lay in between. Germline V CDR1 and CDR2: KGHSH, LQKENI. The CDR3 extends over 15 amino acids. These data are taken from a study of T-cell memory formation after mild COVID-19. Study-level results: The main location of contracting CD4+ clones was CM and EM, and that of contracting CD8+ clones was EMRA. Day 15 to 85 contracting clones showed balanced CD4/CD8; later expanders leaned CD4+.

With constant-segment primers, 5'RACE yielded cDNA libraries of TCR alpha and TCR beta that carried sample barcodes and UMIs. TCRdb re-analysed the 5' RACE reads in MiXCR, keeping a single row per CDR3 protein. The sample includes tens of thousands of distinct CDR3 sequences, 6.1% of them seen just once. The specimen was PBMCs or a T cell subset sorted from them (not recorded which). The sequence was obtained from an adult who had mild COVID-19 (a few samples of this study predate the infection). Cell type and time point are not known. The chain carries TRBV18 and TRBJ2-7; D is uncertain. The CDR3 spells CASSPSPGSSYEQYF. The CDR3 DNA is TGTGCCAGCTCACCATCCCCAGGCTCGTCCTACGAGCAGTACTTC.